The 9 T cell receptor beta chains presented below share a single source sample, sequenced in a study of blood T cells in healthy people across ages. Next came a second PCR, run for about 6 to 12 cycles, which used a sample-barcoded 5' primer along with a J-beta primer mix. TCRdb reprocessed the 5' RACE reads via MiXCR and lists one record per CDR3 protein. The table shows around 2 million distinct CDR3 sequences, with roughly two fifths occurring only once. What was sequenced was blood. These receptors all come from a human donor in good health.

In its sample, this clonotype was seen a few times. The J gene is TRBJ1-6, the V gene TRBV7-9; D uncertain. The CDR3 runs to 15 residues. Per germline, CDR1 SEHNR and CDR2 FQNEAQ (reference sequence). V dropped 5 bases and J dropped 5 bases, with 13 bases sitting between them. CDR3 region: CASSDDKVNNSPLHF. The CDR3 region has the DNA TGTGCCAGCAGCGACGACAAAGTCAATAATTCACCCCTCCACTTT.

This chain uses TRBV7-6 with TRBJ2-3, with a tentative D call TRBD2 (5 bases). CDR1 and CDR2 (germline): SGHVS, FNYEAQ. There are 16 residues in the CDR3. The V end was cut by 0 bases, the J end by 0 bases, with 10 bases between. CDR3 amino acids: CASSLASEGSTDTQYF. In DNA, the CDR3 is TGTGCCAGCAGCTTAGCTAGCGAGGGAAGCACAGATACGCAGTATTTT. Full variable domain (outside the CDR3, taken from reference TRBV7-6 and TRBJ2-3): GAGVSQSPRYKVTKRGQDVALRCDPISGHVSLYWYRQALGQGPEFLTYFNYEAQQDKSGLPNDRFSAERPEGSISTLTIQRTEQRDSAMYRCASSLASEGSTDTQYFGPGTRLTVL.

This clonotype has a handful of counts. The CDR3 nucleotides are TGTGCCAGCAGCGTCGGGACTAGCTCGCACGAGCAGTACTTC. Translating gives CASSVGTSSHEQYF. The chain combines TRBV9 with TRBJ2-4; 9 positions agree with TRBD2. The J call may be wrong; the DNA end is better matched by TRBJ2-7. CDR1 and CDR2 (germline): SGDLS, YYNGEE. This CDR3 has 14 residues.

This clonotype was counted a few times. The V and J genes are TRBV7-8 and TRBJ2-5; 9 bases align to TRBD2. The V and J ends lost 5 bases and 2 bases, in that order; junction bases with no gene match: 9. Looked up from germline, CDR1 is SGHVS and CDR2 is FQNEAQ. The CDR3 consists of 16 residues. The CDR3 here is CASSANWRGGQETQYF. In nucleotides, the CDR3 is TGTGCCAGCAGCGCAAACTGGCGGGGGGGACAAGAGACCCAGTACTTC.

This clonotype showed up just a few times. The rearrangement links TRBV28 to TRBJ1-6; 9 positions agree with TRBD1. Germline loops: CDR1 MDHEN, CDR2 SYDVKM. The CDR3 is made up of 15 amino acids. V dropped 3 bases and J dropped 11; count of bases not matched to a gene: 8. The CDR3 sequence: CASSFGGQGFTPLHF. The DNA of the CDR3 is TGTGCCAGCAGTTTCGGTGGACAGGGGTTTACACCCCTCCACTTT.

The CDR3, as DNA: TGTGCCAGCAGGTTGACAGGAGCTGAAGCTTTCTTT. It codes for CASRLTGAEAFF. J is TRBJ1-1 and V is TRBV11-2, with D possibly TRBD1 on 6 matching bases. Germline CDR1 is SGHAT and CDR2 is FQNNGV. Trimming cost V 6 bases and J 6 bases, with 11 bases left between them. This CDR3 is built from 12 residues.

In this sample, this clonotype turned up a few times. V is TRBV20-1 and J is TRBJ2-7; possibly TRBD2 for D (5 bases). V lost 3 bases and J lost 1, with 7 bases in between. The CDR3 is made up of 12 amino acids. The germline CDR1 and CDR2 sequences are DFQATT and SNEGSKA (reference sequence). CDR3 loop: CSASGESYEQYF. CDR3 DNA: TGCAGTGCTAGCGGGGAGTCCTACGAGCAGTACTTC.

This clonotype was counted a few times. The chain is built from TRBV15 and TRBJ1-5; TRBD1 matches at 8 bases. V dropped 3 bases and J dropped 4; count of bases not matched to a gene: 2. The CDR3 is 14 amino acids. Germline V gives CDR1 LNHNV, CDR2 YYDKDF (reference sequence). The CDR3 bases are TGTGCCACCAGCAGGGACAGGGCGAATCAGCCCCAGCATTTT. Encoded protein: CATSRDRANQPQHF. The full variable domain, its missing parts supplied by reference TRBV15 and TRBJ1-5, is DAMVIQNPRYQVTQFGKPVTLSCSQTLNHNVMYWYQQKSSQAPKLLFHYYDKDFNNEADTPDNFQSRRPNTSFCFLDIRSPGLGDTAMYLCATSRDRANQPQHFGDGTRLSIL.

V usage is TRBV7-6 and J usage is TRBJ1-1; perhaps TRBD1 as D (5 bases). Germline V lookup: CDR1 SGHVS, CDR2 FNYEAQ. The CDR3 has 15 amino acids. V was cut by 1 base and J by 4 bases, with 13 bases left in between. CDR3 nucleotide sequence: TGTGCCAGCAGCTTAGAGGGGATAGCGAGCACTGAAGCTTTCTTT. This translates into CASSLEGIASTEAFF. Complete variable domain (other parts from reference TRBV7-6 and TRBJ1-1): GAGVSQSPRYKVTKRGQDVALRCDPISGHVSLYWYRQALGQGPEFLTYFNYEAQQDKSGLPNDRFSAERPEGSISTLTIQRTEQRDSAMYRCASSLEGIASTEAFFGQGTRLTVV.